The 24 T cell receptor beta chains given below trace back to one sample, sequenced in a study of blood T cell repertoires in COVID-19 (dated by TCRdb to the early 2020s). The library relied on the immunoSEQ multiplex PCR assay. Entries here come from immuneACCESS through TCRdb and include only in-frame sequences with V and J called. Some clones fail to appear in such tables; in the studies checked, an unresolved V gene covers under half of the shortfall, and the cause of the remainder is unknown. This sample holds over 200,000 clones; around 92% were observed only once. In total, the top ten clones hold under 3% of the sample. The sample comprised peripheral blood. Source of these receptors: a person between 18 and 30 years old with COVID-19, enrolled during active disease.

V gene TRBV6-6 combines with J gene TRBJ1-2; D not resolved. Germline loops: CDR1 MNHNY, CDR2 SVGAGI (reference sequence). This CDR3 has 14 residues. V lost 2 bases and J lost 6, with 13 bases in between. CDR3 coding DNA: TGTGCCAGCAGTTACCCCGGAGGCAGCGATGGCTACACCTTC. Translation gives CASSYPGGSDGYTF.

The rearrangement links TRBV5-1 to TRBJ2-5; the match to TRBD2 covers 9 bases. CDR3 length: 15 residues. Germline V gene sequence: CDR1 SGHRS, CDR2 YFSETQ. Losses at the gene ends were 4 bases for V and 2 bases for J; bases not matched to a gene: 6. Here the CDR3 DNA reads TGCGCCAGCAGCCCCTTAGCGGGAGAGCAAGAGACCCAGTACTTC. This codes for CASSPLAGEQETQYF. Full variable domain (missing parts from reference TRBV5-1 and TRBJ2-5): KAGVTQTPRYLIKTRGQQVTLSCSPISGHRSVSWYQQTPGQGLQFLFEYFSETQRNKGNFPGRFSGRQFSNSRSEMNVSTLELGDSALYLCASSPLAGEQETQYFGPGTRLLVL.

The chain carries TRBV28 and TRBJ2-5; 7 nucleotides line up with TRBD1. V was clipped by 5 bases and J by 5 bases; unmatched bases: 14. The CDR3 contains 16 residues. Per germline, CDR1 MDHEN and CDR2 SYDVKM. CDR3 coding DNA: TGTGCCAGCAGTACCCCACGCACAGGGGAGTCGGAGACCCAGTACTTC. Amino acid sequence: CASSTPRTGESETQYF.

The chain is built from TRBV9 and TRBJ1-5, with D possibly TRBD1 on 5 matching bases. With 3 bases removed from V and 8 bases from J, the gap between germline ends came to 15 bases. There are 14 residues in the CDR3. Germline assignment: CDR1 SGDLS and CDR2 YYNGEE. CDR3 sequence reads: CASSAPGTWEPQHF. The CDR3 region has the DNA TGTGCCAGCAGCGCCCCCGGGACTTGGGAGCCCCAGCATTTT.

Only a few counts were recorded for this clone. The rearrangement uses TRBV14 and TRBJ2-1; 12 bases fit TRBD2. V was clipped by 0 bases and J by 0 bases; unmatched bases: 9. Germline assignment: CDR1 SGHDN and CDR2 FVKESK. This CDR3 contains 20 residues. CDR3 DNA sequence: TGTGCCAGCAGCCAAGATCGCGGACTAGCGGGACCCAGCTCCTACAATGAGCAGTTCTTC. It translates to CASSQDRGLAGPSSYNEQFF.

The chain is built from TRBV6-1 and TRBJ2-4, with 9 bases matching TRBD2. V dropped 7 bases and J dropped 1; count of bases not matched to a gene: 5. The CDR3 loop spans 15 amino acids. The germline gives CDR1 MNHNS, CDR2 SASEGT. CDR3 in DNA: TGTGCCAGCATGACTAGCGGCGAGGCCAAAAACATTCAGTACTTC. Amino acid sequence: CASMTSGEAKNIQYF.

This chain connects TRBV6-1 to TRBJ1-3; 8 positions agree with TRBD1. Germline V gene sequence: CDR1 MNHNS, CDR2 SASEGT. Trimming at V came to 2 bases and at J to 2 bases, leaving 2 bases not matched to a gene. The CDR3 length is 15 residues. The CDR3 DNA reads TGTGCCAGCAGTGAACAGGGGGCGACTGGAAACACCATATATTTT. It encodes CASSEQGATGNTIYF.

In its sample, this clone was seen once. V usage is TRBV3-1 (or the pseudogene TRBV3-2) and J usage is TRBJ2-7; D may be TRBD2 (5 bases). This CDR3 comprises 13 residues. Germline values: CDR1 LGHDT, CDR2 YNNKEL (reference sequence). V lost 2 bases, J lost 3 bases, and 8 bases lay in between. CDR3 sequence: CASSQLAGYEQYF. The CDR3 DNA is TGTGCCAGCAGCCAACTAGCAGGCTACGAGCAGTACTTC.

This chain joins TRBV25-1 and TRBJ2-1, with 7 bases that match TRBD2. The V gene end was trimmed by 3 bases and the J gene end by 5 bases; junction bases not matched to a gene: 10. The CDR3 spans 16 residues. Germline CDR1 and CDR2: MGHDK and SYGVNS. CDR3 DNA: TGTGCCAGCAGTGAGCCCGGGCGGCGGGAGAACAATGAGCAGTTCTTC. Its protein is CASSEPGRRENNEQFF.

CDR3 sequence (DNA): TGTGCCAGCAGATTACTCCGGGACAGGGGGCAAAGTGGAAACACCATATATTTT. This sequence encodes CASRLLRDRGQSGNTIYF. The rearrangement uses TRBV25-1 and TRBJ1-3, with 12 nucleotides matching TRBD1. CDR1 is MGHDK and CDR2 is SYGVNS in the germline V gene. The CDR3 runs to 18 residues. Trimming cost V 6 bases and J 3 bases; bases outside gene matches: 12.

The chain couples TRBV9 to TRBJ2-1; the match to TRBD2 covers 8 bases. Germline V gene sequence: CDR1 SGDLS, CDR2 YYNGEE. This CDR3 has 14 amino acids. After removal of 4 bases from V and 9 bases from J, the junction contained 9 bases not matched to a gene. CDR3 sequence reads: CASSPGTSRGEQFF. Written as DNA, the CDR3 is TGTGCCAGCAGCCCCGGGACTAGTCGCGGTGAGCAGTTCTTC.

The chain employs TRBV5-5 and TRBJ2-7, with 11 bases identical to TRBD2. The CDR3 runs to 15 residues. Germline V lookup: CDR1 SGHKS, CDR2 YYEKEE (reference sequence). The J segment lost 6 bases and the V segment lost 2 bases, leaving 7 bases of the junction unmatched. The CDR3 nucleotides are TGTGCCAGCAGCTTCCTACTAGCGGGAGAACGCGAGCAGTACTTC. Amino acids: CASSFLLAGEREQYF.

V gene TRBV2 combines with J gene TRBJ1-1; D ambiguous. This CDR3 has 12 amino acids. Trimming pared 8 bases from V and 0 bases from J, leaving 7 bases between. Germline CDR1 reads SNHLY; CDR2 reads FYNNEI. The CDR3 DNA is TGTGCCAGCGGGGAGATGAACACTGAAGCTTTCTTT. Translated, it gives CASGEMNTEAFF. The complete variable domain, with remaining parts taken from reference TRBV2 and TRBJ1-1, reads EPEVTQTPSHQVTQMGQEVILRCVPISNHLYFYWYRQILGQKVEFLVSFYNNEISEKSEIFDDQFSVERPDGSNFTLKIRSTKLEDSAMYFCASGEMNTEAFFGQGTRLTVV.

The rearrangement uses TRBV18 and TRBJ1-2, with D hard to call. This CDR3 region has 14 residues. Germline CDR1 reads KGHSH; CDR2 reads LQKENI. V dropped 2 bases and J dropped 10 bases, with 17 bases sitting between them. The CDR3 protein is CASSPGLTSRLYTF. The CDR3 coding sequence is TGTGCCAGCTCACCAGGGCTCACTTCTCGCCTCTACACCTTC.

The chain is built from TRBV28 and TRBJ1-5; 9 positions match TRBD1. CDR1 and CDR2 from the germline V gene are MDHEN and SYDVKM. CDR3 length equals 15 residues. The V segment lost 6 bases and the J segment 1 base; nucleotides outside the gene matches: 4. In nucleotides, the CDR3 is TGTGCCAGCAGGGGACAGGGATCCAGCAATCAGCCCCAGCATTTT. Protein sequence: CASRGQGSSNQPQHF.

The rearrangement uses TRBV6-5 and TRBJ2-2; the D is unclear. V lost 6 bases and J lost 6, with 11 bases in between. Germline V gives CDR1 MNHEY, CDR2 SVGAGI. The length of the CDR3 is 13 residues. CDR3 nucleotides: TGTGCCAGCAGCCTTGCTATGCCCGGGGAGCTGTTTTTT. Its translation is CASSLAMPGELFF.

The gene calls are TRBV18 and TRBJ2-1, with D possibly being TRBD2 (5 bases). The CDR3 is made up of 14 amino acids. V lost 3 bases, J lost 5 bases, and 11 bases lay in between. Germline lookup yields CDR1 KGHSH and CDR2 LQKENI. The CDR3 is CASSPPLGDNEQFF. CDR3 DNA sequence: TGTGCCAGCTCACCCCCCCTGGGAGACAATGAGCAGTTCTTC.

The chain combines TRBV11-2 with TRBJ2-1; 7 bases are shared with TRBD2. Germline-derived CDR1 and CDR2 are SGHAT and FQNNGV. Germline trimming cut 5 bases from V and 7 bases from J; bases unmatched to any gene: 14. This CDR3 spans 16 amino acids. The CDR3, as DNA: TGTGCCAGCAGCCTGGTTGGGGGAGGGCCTCGGAATGAGCAGTTCTTC. The encoded protein is CASSLVGGGPRNEQFF.

This rearrangement joins TRBV5-1 to TRBJ1-5; 8 positions match TRBD1. This CDR3 contains 15 residues. Germline loops: CDR1 SGHRS, CDR2 YFSETQ. The V segment lost 3 bases and the J segment 3 bases; nucleotides outside the gene matches: 5. CDR3 region: CASSSAGGDNQPQHF. DNA of the CDR3: TGCGCCAGCAGCTCCGCAGGGGGCGACAATCAGCCCCAGCATTTT.

The gene calls are TRBV9 and TRBJ1-6, with 7 bases fitting TRBD1. This CDR3 is 13 amino acids long. Germline V lookup: CDR1 SGDLS, CDR2 YYNGEE. Losses at the gene ends were 3 bases for V and 8 bases for J; bases not matched to a gene: 2. CDR3 amino acids: CASSAGQDSPLHF. The CDR3 DNA sequence: TGTGCCAGCAGCGCCGGACAGGATTCACCCCTCCACTTT.

The rearrangement uses TRBV10-2 and TRBJ2-7; D might be TRBD1 (5 bases). The V end lost 2 bases, the J end lost 1 base, and 15 bases lay between the germline ends. CDR1 WSHSY and CDR2 SAAADI come from the germline V gene. The CDR3 sequence is 16 residues long. The CDR3 spells CASSERQGLKSYEQYF. CDR3 nucleotide sequence: TGCGCCAGCAGTGAGCGTCAGGGTTTAAAGTCCTACGAGCAGTACTTC.

The rearrangement links TRBV9 to TRBJ1-4; 9 bases agree with TRBD1. The CDR3 has 14 residues. V lost 4 bases to trimming and J lost 8 bases; unmatched junction nucleotides: 6. CDR1 SGDLS and CDR2 YYNGEE come from the germline V gene. The DNA for the CDR3 is TGTGCCAGCAGCCCCCGGACAGGGGAAGAAAAACTGTTTTTT. Encoded protein: CASSPRTGEEKLFF.

The gene calls are TRBV5-6 and TRBJ2-7, with D maybe TRBD1 (5 bases). CDR1 is SGHDT, CDR2 YYEEEE, per germline. The V end was cut by 1 base, the J end by 2 bases, with 7 bases between. CDR3 length equals 13 residues. The DNA of the CDR3 is TGTGCCAGCAGCTTGAGACAGACCTACGAGCAGTACTTC. Translating gives CASSLRQTYEQYF.

CDR3 amino acids: CASSLSYRGPGLAGPEPSYNEQFF. CDR3 in DNA: TGTGCCAGCAGTTTATCGTATCGGGGCCCCGGACTAGCGGGACCCGAACCCTCCTACAATGAGCAGTTCTTC. The chain couples TRBV28 to TRBJ2-1; 12 bases fit TRBD2. The CDR3 is 24 residues long. The germline V gene has CDR1 MDHEN and CDR2 SYDVKM. J gave up 0 bases and V 1 base, and 22 bases lay outside the gene matches. Combining the CDR3 with reference TRBV28 and TRBJ2-1 gives the whole variable domain DVKVTQSSRYLVKRTGEKVFLECVQDMDHENMFWYRQDPGLGLRLIYFSYDVKMKEKGDIPEGYSVSREKKERFSLILESASTNQTSMYLCASSLSYRGPGLAGPEPSYNEQFFGPGTRLTVL.